Listed below are T cell receptor beta chains from one sample, sequenced in a study of T-cell memory formation after mild COVID-19. TCRdb analysed the 5' RACE reads with MiXCR anew, one entry per CDR3 protein. Counted here are 300,000 to 350,000 distinct CDR3 sequences, roughly 13% occurring once; the ten biggest clones make up 22%. Sequencing was done on a sample of PBMCs or a T cell subset sorted from them (not recorded which). The receptor source for this set is a man aged 18 to 35 who had mild COVID-19 (a few samples of this study predate the infection). Cell type and time point are not known. Each CDR3 is given with its conserved first and last residue. D genes are given only for firm matches. Only part of the rows carry a size: once, few, many, or a class if the clone is expanded.

TRBV5-1	TRBJ1-1	-	-	TGCGCCAGCAGCTTGGTCGGCCAGGGGTTTGTCCGGAACACTGAAGCTTTCTTT	CASSLVGQGFVRNTEAFF
TRBV19	TRBJ2-1	few	TRBD2	TGTGCCAGTACCGATAGCGGGGCGAGCTCCTACAATGAGCAGTTCTTC	CASTDSGASSYNEQFF
TRBV3-1	TRBJ1-4	-	-	TGTGCCAGCAGCCAAGAAATTTTGGGGGGACGCTCTAATGAAAAACTGTTTTTT	CASSQEILGGRSNEKLFF
TRBV5-1	TRBJ2-4	few	-	TGCGCCAGCAGAGGTTCAGGCCCCATTCAGTACTTC	CASRGSGPIQYF
TRBV11-2	TRBJ2-1	many	-	TGTGCCAGCAGCTTGGAGCGAGAGCAGTTCTTC	CASSLEREQFF
TRBV11-3	TRBJ2-2	many	TRBD1	TGTGCCAGCACTACAGGGGCGGAAACCGGGGAGCTGTTTTTT	CASTTGAETGELFF
TRBV7-7	TRBJ2-2	many	-	TGTGCCAGCAGCTTCTCGAGGAACACCGGGGAGCTGTTTTTT	CASSFSRNTGELFF
TRBV12-3/TRBV12-4	TRBJ2-2	-	-	TGTGCCAGCAGGCCGGCGGGCGGGGACGGGGAGCTGTTTTTT	CASRPAGGDGELFF
TRBV4-2	TRBJ1-1	-	TRBD1	TGTGCCAGCAGCCAAGTCCAGGGGGCAAACACTGAAGCTTTCTTT	CASSQVQGANTEAFF
TRBV4-2	TRBJ2-7	many	-	TGTGCCAGCAGCCAAGGTTTACAACTCTACGAGCAGTACTTC	CASSQGLQLYEQYF
TRBV4-2	TRBJ1-3	few	TRBD1	TGTGCCAGCAGCCAAGAGGTGGGGACAGCAGGAAACACCATATATTTT	CASSQEVGTAGNTIYF
TRBV25-1	TRBJ1-2	few	-	TGTGCCAGCAGTGAACGCCGCGGAGGAGGCTACACCTTC	CASSERRGGGYTF
TRBV9	TRBJ1-1	-	-	TGTGCCAGCAGCGTAGCAGGGGACACTGAAGCTTTCTTT	CASSVAGDTEAFF
TRBV2	TRBJ2-1	few	-	TGTGCCAGCAGTGAGGGGGGGGCTCAGTTCTTC	CASSEGGAQFF
TRBV5-4	TRBJ1-2	few	TRBD1	TGTGCCAGCAGCTTGGGACAGGGCAGAGGCTACACCTTC	CASSLGQGRGYTF
TRBV7-6	TRBJ2-1	few	TRBD1	TGTGCCAGCAGCGACAGGGTCGAGCAGTTCTTC	CASSDRVEQFF
TRBV2	TRBJ1-2	few	-	TGTGCCAGCAGTAGCGGGCCTCCAGGGACGGGATATGGCTACACCTTC	CASSSGPPGTGYGYTF
TRBV7-9	TRBJ2-5	-	-	TGTGCCAGCAGCTGGCAGGGACAAGAGACCCAGTACTTC	CASSWQGQETQYF
TRBV7-8	TRBJ2-3	few	TRBD2	TGTGCCAGCAGTCGACTAGCGGGGACCCTTAGCACAGATACGCAGTATTTT	CASSRLAGTLSTDTQYF
TRBV5-6	TRBJ2-2	few	-	TGTGCCAGCAGCCCCGTCACCTACACCGGGGAGCTGTTTTTT	CASSPVTYTGELFF
TRBV5-1	TRBJ2-1	many	-	TGCGCCAGCAGCTTGGGGGGGTACCTTGCCTACAATGAGCAGTTCTTC	CASSLGGYLAYNEQFF
TRBV18	TRBJ2-1	few	TRBD2	TGTGCCAGCGCAACCGGGACTAGCCACAATGAGCAGTTCTTC	CASATGTSHNEQFF
TRBV6-2/TRBV6-3	TRBJ2-3	many	-	TGTGCCAGCAGTTACAGGGGAGATACGCAGTATTTT	CASSYRGDTQYF
TRBV30	TRBJ2-7	-	-	TGTGCCTGGAGCACGACGCTGCTCTCCTACGAGCAGTACTTC	CAWSTTLLSYEQYF
TRBV7-2	TRBJ2-7	few	TRBD1	TGTGCCAGCAGCGTCGGGACAGGGGACGAGCAGTACTTC	CASSVGTGDEQYF
TRBV28	TRBJ2-4	-	-	TGTGCCAGCAGTCAGCTAGCCAAAAACATTCAGTACTTC	CASSQLAKNIQYF
TRBV5-1	TRBJ2-3	few	TRBD2	TGCGCCAGTCTACTAGCGGACTACACAGATACGCAGTATTTT	CASLLADYTDTQYF
TRBV12-3/TRBV12-4	TRBJ1-1	-	-	TGTGCCAGCAGTTTTCCACGGAGAAAAAATGAAGCTTTCTTT	CASSFPRRKNEAFF